A single sample is the source of the 4 T cell receptor beta chains below, sequenced in a study of blood T cell repertoires in COVID-19. The assay was immunoSEQ multiplex PCR, and TCRdb's table has in-frame clones only and misses some. The sample holds tens of thousands of clones, less than 90% seen once. The sequenced material came from peripheral blood. The receptors here all came from a human donor with active COVID-19. The donor label of this sample is uncertain.

The rearrangement joins TRBV6-2 or TRBV6-3 to TRBJ2-7; 12 bases map to TRBD1. The CDR3 runs to 18 residues. V lost 5 bases and J lost 2; bases outside the gene matches: 13. CDR1 is MNHEY, CDR2 SVGEGT, per germline. The CDR3 spells CASSGGTGGWRKAYEQYF. The CDR3 DNA follows: TGTGCCAGCAGTGGTGGGACAGGGGGCTGGCGCAAGGCCTACGAGCAGTACTTC.

The V gene is TRBV27, the J gene TRBJ2-5, with D perhaps TRBD2 (6 bases). CDR1 is MNHEY and CDR2 is SMNVEV in the germline V gene (reference sequence). The CDR3 sequence is 15 residues long. With 3 bases removed from V and 9 bases from J, the gap between germline ends came to 20 bases. CDR3 coding DNA: TGTGCCAGCAGTTTGGCGGGGCCCCCGACAACGGCCCAGTACTTC. This translates into CASSLAGPPTTAQYF.

The chain uses TRBV5-6 and TRBJ1-2; D remains ambiguous. The CDR3 contains 13 residues. Germline CDR1 is SGHDT and CDR2 is YYEEEE. V lost 1 base to trimming and J lost 5 bases, with 9 bases between them. CDR3 in amino acids: CASSLKLPYGYTF. The CDR3, as DNA: TGTGCCAGCAGCTTGAAGCTCCCGTATGGCTACACCTTC.

The chain links TRBV7-2 to TRBJ1-5; D call uncertain. The CDR3 covers 12 residues. Trimming took 3 bases from V and 7 from J, leaving 7 bases between them. Germline V gene sequence: CDR1 SGHTA, CDR2 FQGNSA. CDR3 sequence reads: CASSFSLQPQHF. The CDR3 region has the DNA TGTGCCAGCAGCTTTTCTTTACAGCCCCAGCATTTT.